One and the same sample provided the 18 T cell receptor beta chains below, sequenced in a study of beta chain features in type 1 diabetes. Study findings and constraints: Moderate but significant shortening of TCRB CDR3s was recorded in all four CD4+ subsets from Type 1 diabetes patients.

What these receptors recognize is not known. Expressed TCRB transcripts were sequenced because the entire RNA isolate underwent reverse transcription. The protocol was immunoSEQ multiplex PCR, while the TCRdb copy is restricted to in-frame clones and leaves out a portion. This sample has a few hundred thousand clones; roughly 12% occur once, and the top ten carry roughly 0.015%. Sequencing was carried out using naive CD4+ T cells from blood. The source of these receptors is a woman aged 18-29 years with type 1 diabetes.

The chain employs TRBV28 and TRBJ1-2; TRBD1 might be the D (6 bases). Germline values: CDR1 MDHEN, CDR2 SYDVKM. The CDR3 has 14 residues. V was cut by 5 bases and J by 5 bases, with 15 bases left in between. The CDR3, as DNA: TGTGCCAGCAGTCCACATCAGGGGATATATGGCTACACCTTC. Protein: CASSPHQGIYGYTF.

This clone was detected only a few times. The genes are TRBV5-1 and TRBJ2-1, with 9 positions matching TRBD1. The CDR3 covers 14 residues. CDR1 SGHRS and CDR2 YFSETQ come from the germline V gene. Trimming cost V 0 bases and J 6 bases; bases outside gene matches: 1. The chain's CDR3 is CASSLGDRANEQFF. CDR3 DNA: TGCGCCAGCAGCTTGGGGGACAGGGCCAATGAGCAGTTCTTC.

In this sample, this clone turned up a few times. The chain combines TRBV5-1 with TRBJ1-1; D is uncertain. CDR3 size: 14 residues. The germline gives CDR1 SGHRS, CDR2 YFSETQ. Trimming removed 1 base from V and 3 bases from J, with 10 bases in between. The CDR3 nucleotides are TGCGCCAGCAGCTTGTACAGTTCGGACACTGAAGCTTTCTTT. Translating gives CASSLYSSDTEAFF.

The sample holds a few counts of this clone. CDR3 region: CSGDVAGADTQYF. The CDR3 bases are TGCAGCGGCGACGTAGCGGGAGCAGATACGCAGTATTTT. The V gene is TRBV29-1, the J gene TRBJ2-3; 9 bases are shared with TRBD2. V was pared by 7 bases and J by 4 bases, with 6 bases of the junction left unmatched. Looked up from germline, CDR1 is SQVTM and CDR2 is ANQGSEA. There are 13 residues in the CDR3.

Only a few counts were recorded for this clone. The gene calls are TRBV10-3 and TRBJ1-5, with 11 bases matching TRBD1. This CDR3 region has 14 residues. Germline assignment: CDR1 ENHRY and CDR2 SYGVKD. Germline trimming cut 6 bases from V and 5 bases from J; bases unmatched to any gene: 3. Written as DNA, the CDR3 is TGTGCCATCAGCAGGGACAGGGGGGATCAGCCCCAGCATTTT. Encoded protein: CAISRDRGDQPQHF.

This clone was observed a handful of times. The DNA of the CDR3 is TGCAGCGTTGAAGGATATCCGGGACAGGGTAACACTGAAGCTTTCTTT. It translates to CSVEGYPGQGNTEAFF. This rearrangement joins TRBV29-1 to TRBJ1-1, with 9 bases that match TRBD1. Germline V gives CDR1 SQVTM, CDR2 ANQGSEA. The CDR3 totals 16 residues. Losses at the gene ends were 1 base for V and 2 bases for J; bases not matched to a gene: 8.

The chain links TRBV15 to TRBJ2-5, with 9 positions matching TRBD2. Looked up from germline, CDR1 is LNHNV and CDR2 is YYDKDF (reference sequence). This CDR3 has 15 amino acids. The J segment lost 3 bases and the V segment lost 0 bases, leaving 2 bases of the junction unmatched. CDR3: CATSRDRLAEETQYF. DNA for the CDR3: TGTGCCACCAGCAGAGATCGACTAGCGGAAGAGACCCAGTACTTC.

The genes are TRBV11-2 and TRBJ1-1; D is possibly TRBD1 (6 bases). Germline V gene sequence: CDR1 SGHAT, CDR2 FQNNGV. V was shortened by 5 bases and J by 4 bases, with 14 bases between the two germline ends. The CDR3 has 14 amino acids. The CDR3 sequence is CASSNREAFTEAFF. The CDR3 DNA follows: TGTGCCAGCAGCAACAGGGAAGCATTCACTGAAGCTTTCTTT.

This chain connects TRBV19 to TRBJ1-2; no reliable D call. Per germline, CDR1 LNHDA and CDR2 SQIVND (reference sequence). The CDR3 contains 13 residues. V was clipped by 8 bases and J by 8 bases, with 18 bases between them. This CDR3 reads CASSQVIEGGYTF. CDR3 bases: TGTGCCAGTTCCCAAGTGATTGAGGGAGGCTACACCTTC.

The CDR3 is CASSPDRRPYEQYF. As DNA, the CDR3 is TGTGCCAGCTCACCGGACAGGAGACCCTACGAGCAGTACTTC. The chain employs TRBV18 and TRBJ2-5; 7 bases are a match to TRBD1. The J call may be in error: the DNA end matches TRBJ2-7 better. The CDR3 runs 14 residues. Germline CDR1 is KGHSH and CDR2 is LQKENI.

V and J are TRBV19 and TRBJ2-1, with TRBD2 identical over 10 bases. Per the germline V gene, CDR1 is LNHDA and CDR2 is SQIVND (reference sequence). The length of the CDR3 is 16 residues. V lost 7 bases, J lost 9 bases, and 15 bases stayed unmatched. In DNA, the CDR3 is TGTGCCAGTACCCCTACCCTAGGGAGCGGGAGGGTTGAGCAGTTCTTC. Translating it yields CASTPTLGSGRVEQFF.

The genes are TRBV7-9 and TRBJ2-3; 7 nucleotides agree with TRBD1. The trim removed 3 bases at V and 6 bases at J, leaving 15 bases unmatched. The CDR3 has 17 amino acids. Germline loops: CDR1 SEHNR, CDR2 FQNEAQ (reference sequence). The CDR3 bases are TGTGCCAGCAGCTTCCCCATAGGACAGGCCTCCGGGGATACGCAGTATTTT. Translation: CASSFPIGQASGDTQYF.

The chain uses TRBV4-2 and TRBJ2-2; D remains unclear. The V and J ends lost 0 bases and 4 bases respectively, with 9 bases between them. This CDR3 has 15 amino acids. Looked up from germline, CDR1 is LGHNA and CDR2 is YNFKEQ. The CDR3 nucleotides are TGTGCCAGCAGCCAAGATGGCTTTGGCACCGGGGAGCTGTTTTTT. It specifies CASSQDGFGTGELFF.

Written as DNA, the CDR3 is TGTGCCAGCAGCTTAGTATTCTCCTACAATGAGCAGTTCTTC. Residues: CASSLVFSYNEQFF. The V gene is TRBV7-9, the J gene TRBJ2-1; no clear D gene. Looked up from germline, CDR1 is SEHNR and CDR2 is FQNEAQ (reference sequence). V lost 1 base and J 0 bases, leaving 4 bases between the germline ends. CDR3 length: 14 residues.

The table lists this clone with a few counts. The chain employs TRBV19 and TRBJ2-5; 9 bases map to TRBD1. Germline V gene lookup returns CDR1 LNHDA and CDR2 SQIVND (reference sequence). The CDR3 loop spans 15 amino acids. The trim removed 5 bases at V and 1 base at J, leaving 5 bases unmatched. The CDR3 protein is CASSATGGFQETQYF. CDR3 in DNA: TGTGCCAGTAGTGCCACAGGGGGCTTCCAAGAGACCCAGTACTTC.

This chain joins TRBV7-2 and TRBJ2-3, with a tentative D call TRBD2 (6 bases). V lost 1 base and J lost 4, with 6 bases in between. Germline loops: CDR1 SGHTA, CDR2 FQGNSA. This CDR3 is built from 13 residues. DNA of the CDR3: TGTGCCAGCAGCTTAGGACTAGCAGATACGCAGTATTTT. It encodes CASSLGLADTQYF.

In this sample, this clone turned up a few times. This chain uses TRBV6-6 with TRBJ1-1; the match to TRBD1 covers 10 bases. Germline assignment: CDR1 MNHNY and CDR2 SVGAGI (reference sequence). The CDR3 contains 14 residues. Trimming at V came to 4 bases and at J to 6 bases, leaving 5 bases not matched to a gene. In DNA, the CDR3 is TGTGCCAGCAGTTGGACAGGGGGATCGGCTGAAGCTTTCTTT. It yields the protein CASSWTGGSAEAFF.

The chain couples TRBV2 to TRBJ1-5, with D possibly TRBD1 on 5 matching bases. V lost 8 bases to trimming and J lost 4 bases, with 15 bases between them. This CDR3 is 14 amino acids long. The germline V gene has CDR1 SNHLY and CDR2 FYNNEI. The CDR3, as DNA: TGTGCCAGCTCCCTCGACAGTCCTAATCAGCCCCAGCATTTT. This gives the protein CASSLDSPNQPQHF.